This is a list of T cell receptor beta chains from one sample in a study of shared clonotypes between healthy human individuals. Profiled with immunoSEQ multiplex PCR; TCRdb holds only in-frame clones, not every one. The sample carries 550,000 to 700,000 clones, around four fifths recorded once. Input material: memory CD4+ T cells sorted from blood. These receptors all stem from a woman in her thirties in good health. CDR3s include the opening cysteine and the closing phenylalanine or tryptophan. Each record gives: CDR3 length, J gene, D gene, clone size, V gene, CDR3 protein, CDR3 DNA. A D gene is named only where the DNA matches it firmly. Clone sizes are given selectively: once, few, many, or a class where the clone is expanded.

>14|TRBJ1-2|NA|NA|TRBV6-1
CASSEGQGVHGYTF
TGTGCCAGCAGTGAGGGTCAGGGCGTACATGGCTACACCTTC
>13|TRBJ1-1|TRBD1|NA|TRBV2
CASIDDRATEAFF
TGTGCCAGCATCGATGACAGGGCAACTGAAGCTTTCTTT
>13|TRBJ2-3|TRBD1|NA|TRBV19
CASGDRGLDTQYF
TGTGCCAGTGGGGACAGGGGGCTCGATACGCAGTATTTT
>13|TRBJ1-2|NA|NA|TRBV6-5
CASMGQQNYGYTF
TGTGCCAGCATGGGGCAACAGAACTATGGCTACACCTTC
>13|TRBJ1-2|NA|NA|TRBV7-3
CASSARDSGTGTF
TGTGCCAGCAGCGCGCGGGACTCAGGGACGGGGACCTTC
>14|TRBJ1-2|NA|NA|TRBV7-2
CASSPAGPSYGYTF
TGTGCCAGCAGCCCAGCGGGACCCTCCTATGGCTACACCTTC
>15|TRBJ1-3|NA|NA|TRBV18
CASSPLRTDLVTIYF
TGTGCCAGCTCACCACTTCGGACTGACCTCGTGACCATATATTTT
>15|TRBJ2-5|NA|NA|TRBV5-6
CASSLAGEGGETQYF
TGTGCCAGCAGCTTGGCAGGAGAGGGGGGAGAGACCCAGTACTTC
>13|TRBJ2-5|NA|NA|TRBV7-3
CASSSRSGETQYF
TGTGCCAGCAGCTCCCGCTCGGGAGAGACCCAGTACTTC
>14|TRBJ2-7|TRBD1|NA|TRBV6-1
CASQFSDRVYEQYF
TGTGCCAGCCAGTTTTCTGACAGGGTCTACGAGCAGTACTTC
>14|TRBJ2-4|TRBD1|NA|TRBV28
CASIDRVGQNIQYF
TGTGCCAGCATAGACAGGGTGGGGCAAAACATTCAGTACTTC
>14|TRBJ1-1|TRBD1|NA|TRBV6-6
CATARDSLNTEAFF
TGTGCCACAGCCCGGGACAGCTTGAACACTGAAGCTTTCTTT
>14|TRBJ1-1|NA|NA|TRBV7-6
CASSSADFGAVAFF
TGTGCCAGCAGCTCCGCTGATTTCGGGGCGGTCGCTTTCTTT
>16|TRBJ2-3|NA|few|TRBV10-3
CATGLGRRELTDTQYF
TGTGCCACCGGGTTGGGCCGCCGAGAGCTCACAGATACGCAGTATTTT
>16|TRBJ2-7|TRBD2|NA|TRBV27
CASSERLAGGPYEQYF
TGTGCCAGCAGTGAACGACTAGCGGGAGGGCCTTACGAGCAGTACTTC
>14|TRBJ2-1|NA|few|TRBV5-1
CASSLALGRDEQFF
TGCGCCAGCAGCTTGGCCCTGGGTAGGGATGAGCAGTTCTTC
>16|TRBJ2-1|NA|NA|TRBV11-2
CASSSRDPPIYNEQFF
TGTGCCAGCAGCTCCCGGGATCCTCCGATTTACAATGAGCAGTTCTTC
>15|TRBJ2-1|NA|NA|TRBV5-1
CASSLDRGAYNEQFF
TGCGCCAGCAGCTTGGATAGGGGCGCGTACAATGAGCAGTTCTTC
>16|TRBJ2-6|NA|once|TRBV4-2
CASSQVLGAGANVLTF
TGTGCCAGCAGCCAAGTGCTAGGGGCTGGGGCCAACGTCCTGACTTTC
>12|TRBJ1-4|NA|NA|TRBV28
CASNTMDEKLFF
TGTGCCAGCAATACTATGGATGAAAAACTGTTTTTT
>14|TRBJ2-3|NA|NA|TRBV7-3
CASSFRSFPDTQYF
TGTGCCAGCAGCTTTCGTAGCTTCCCAGATACGCAGTATTTT
>15|TRBJ1-2|NA|NA|TRBV6-5
CAIASGDPANYGYTF
TGTGCCATCGCCTCCGGAGATCCTGCTAACTATGGCTACACCTTC
>14|TRBJ2-1|TRBD1|NA|TRBV2
CASSEAVDRGKQFF
TGTGCCAGCAGTGAAGCGGTGGACAGGGGAAAGCAGTTCTTC
>14|TRBJ2-3|NA|NA|TRBV30
CAWSVSAHTDTQYF
TGTGCCTGGAGTGTGTCGGCTCACACAGATACGCAGTATTTT
>14|TRBJ2-7|NA|NA|TRBV14
CASSRNLGAGEQYF
TGTGCCAGCAGCCGCAATTTGGGGGCGGGTGAGCAGTACTTC
>17|TRBJ2-2|NA|NA|TRBV4-2
CASSPEGGGLNTGELFF
TGTGCCAGCAGCCCAGAAGGCGGGGGCCTGAACACCGGGGAGCTGTTTTTT
>17|TRBJ2-6|TRBD1|NA|TRBV28
CASTGQGIPSGANVLTF
TGTGCCAGCACCGGACAGGGTATCCCCTCTGGGGCCAACGTCCTGACTTTC
>14|TRBJ2-7|NA|NA|TRBV18
CASSPQGGSYEQYF
TGTGCCAGCTCACCCCAGGGGGGATCCTACGAGCAGTACTTC
>13|TRBJ1-3|NA|NA|TRBV28
CASSLTAGNTIYF
TGTGCCAGCAGTTTGACGGCTGGAAACACCATATATTTT
>15|TRBJ2-1|NA|NA|TRBV9
CASSVGVAKHNEQFF
TGTGCCAGCAGCGTAGGAGTAGCGAAACACAATGAGCAGTTCTTC
>15|TRBJ2-7|TRBD1|NA|TRBV6-1
CASSSGGTGSYEQYF
TGTGCCAGCAGTTCCGGAGGGACAGGATCCTACGAGCAGTACTTC
>12|TRBJ2-5|NA|NA|TRBV2
CASSERRETQYF
TGTGCCAGCAGTGAAAGGCGTGAGACCCAGTACTTC
>14|TRBJ2-5|TRBD1|NA|TRBV7-2
CASSRQGAGETQYF
TGTGCCAGCAGCCGACAGGGGGCGGGAGAGACCCAGTACTTC
>15|TRBJ2-2|TRBD1|once|TRBV7-3
CASSVGTVDTGELFF
TGTGCCAGCAGCGTGGGGACAGTCGATACCGGGGAGCTGTTTTTT
>14|TRBJ2-7|TRBD2|NA|TRBV27
CASRTSGRWYEQYF
TGTGCCAGCAGAACCAGCGGGAGGTGGTACGAGCAGTACTTC
>12|TRBJ1-1|NA|NA|TRBV30
CAWSVQGLEAFF
TGTGCCTGGAGTGTACAGGGACTTGAAGCTTTCTTT
>15|TRBJ2-3|TRBD2|NA|TRBV6-5
CASSSGLAGANTQYF
TGTGCCAGCAGTTCCGGACTAGCGGGAGCAAATACGCAGTATTTT
>16|TRBJ1-2|NA|NA|TRBV5-1
CASSLGVGLTNYGYTF
TGCGCCAGCAGCTTGGGCGTGGGATTAACTAACTATGGCTACACCTTC